This TCR beta chain is drawn from a study of memory CD4+ T cells and cytomegalovirus serostatus. Overall study: Healthy Belgian adult donors included about nine CMV-positive and around 25 CMV-negative people. Findings and limits, study-wide: The CMV-associated TCR signature appears largely within the CD4+ memory repertoire. CD4+ memory repertoires contained about two fifths of the roughly 160 reported CMV TCRbeta sequences.

Single viable CD3+CD4+CD8-CD45RO+ cells were sorted as the memory CD4+ T cells. In the case of this clone: The antigen remains unidentified.

Germline V CDR1 and CDR2: MNHEY, SVGAGI. The CDR3 is 14 amino acids. The ends were cut back, 2 bases at V and 3 bases at J, with 11 bases in the middle. TCRdb's copy holds only in-frame clones and misses some; the assay was immunoSEQ multiplex PCR. The sample comprises tens of thousands of clones, about 76% of which are singletons, and more than 0.5% rests with the top ten. The origin of this receptor is an adult in good health and CMV-seronegative. Some clones in this sample may be carry-over from other donors' samples. The gene calls are TRBV6-5 and TRBJ2-7, with TRBD1 as a possible D gene (5 bases). Source material: memory CD4+ T cells from blood. CDR3 sequence reads: CASSYRGSDYEQYF. The CDR3 DNA follows: TGTGCCAGCAGTTACAGGGGTTCGGACTACGAGCAGTACTTC.